The source of this TCR beta chain is a study of blood T cell repertoires in COVID-19. As processed by the authors: Estimates of nucleated cell counts were drawn from the amplification of reference gene primers. The assay was immunoSEQ multiplex PCR, and TCRdb's table has in-frame clones only and misses some. V and J calls plus clone size are reproduced from that table; the DNA served to infer D and trimming. The repertoire holds some 91,000 clones, with 90% as singletons. This clone was recorded only once. The sequenced material came from peripheral blood. The sequence was obtained from a man aged 60 to 75 with acute or convalescent COVID-19.

This CDR3 is CASSTLDRGGYGYTF. For the CDR3, the DNA is TGTGCCAGCAGCACCCTTGACAGGGGCGGCTATGGCTACACCTTC. The V gene is TRBV7-8, the J gene TRBJ1-2; TRBD1 aligns across 8 bases. V trimming: 5 bases; J trimming: 4 bases; junction bases outside the gene matches: 9. Germline V gene lookup returns CDR1 SGHVS and CDR2 FQNEAQ. The CDR3 runs to 15 residues.